A single sample is the source of the 15 T cell receptor beta chains below, sequenced in a study of cytomegalovirus exposure and HLA in healthy donors. Only in-frame clones appear in the TCRdb table, and some are missing; sequencing was by immunoSEQ multiplex PCR. The sample includes about 150,000 clones, roughly 79% of them seen just once. The sample consisted of PBMCs. Receptor source: a man aged 30-40 years in good health and CMV-seropositive.

The sample holds one count of this clone. V usage is TRBV4-1 and J usage is TRBJ2-7; TRBD1 is a possible D gene (5 bases). The CDR3 sequence is 14 residues long. Trimming removed 1 base at V and 4 bases at J, with 11 bases between. Germline V CDR1 and CDR2: MGHRA, YSYEKL. The CDR3 DNA follows: TGCGCCAGCAGCCAAGGAAGGGGTCAGTACGAGCAGTACTTC. The encoded protein is CASSQGRGQYEQYF.

The genes are TRBV4-3 and TRBJ1-2; 9 nucleotides align to TRBD1. Germline assignment: CDR1 LGHNA and CDR2 YSLEER. The CDR3 sequence is 16 residues long. The J segment lost 4 bases and the V segment lost 3 bases, leaving 9 bases of the junction unmatched. CDR3 sequence: CASSQGTGRSTYGYTF. DNA of the CDR3: TGCGCCAGCAGCCAGGGGACAGGGCGATCAACCTATGGCTACACCTTC.

This rearrangement joins TRBV30 to TRBJ2-1, with TRBD2 identical over 11 bases. V trimming: 4 bases; J trimming: 4 bases; junction bases outside the gene matches: 3. Looked up from germline, CDR1 is GTSNPN and CDR2 is SVGIG (reference sequence). The CDR3 extends over 14 amino acids. This CDR3 reads CAWTLAGGYNEQFF. The CDR3 coding sequence is TGTGCCTGGACCTTAGCGGGAGGGTACAATGAGCAGTTCTTC.

This rearrangement joins TRBV9 to TRBJ2-3; 12 nucleotides agree with TRBD2. The trim removed 4 bases at V and 6 bases at J, leaving 6 bases unmatched. Germline V CDR1 and CDR2: SGDLS, YYNGEE. This CDR3 spans 15 amino acids. The CDR3 DNA sequence: TGTGCCAGCAGCACTAGGACTAGCGGGGTGGATACGCAGTATTTT. Its protein product is CASSTRTSGVDTQYF.

The CDR3 DNA is TGTGCCAGCAGCTTCGACAGGACTAACACCGGGGAGCTGTTTTTT. As protein: CASSFDRTNTGELFF. The chain joins TRBV6-4 to TRBJ2-2; D might be TRBD1 (6 bases). The CDR3 loop spans 15 amino acids. Trimming took 6 bases from V and 2 from J, leaving 13 bases between them. CDR1 MRHNA and CDR2 SNTAGT come from the germline V gene.

CDR3 sequence: CASTPNEKLFF. CDR3 nucleotide sequence: TGTGCCAGCACCCCGAATGAAAAACTGTTTTTT. The chain employs TRBV7-3 and TRBJ1-4; no definite D call. V was clipped by 7 bases and J by 5 bases, with 5 bases between them. The germline V gene has CDR1 SGHTA and CDR2 FQGTGA. This CDR3 comprises 11 residues.

The chain uses TRBV7-8 and TRBJ2-2; 8 nucleotides match TRBD1. The V gene's germline CDR1 is SGHVS and CDR2 FQNEAQ. This CDR3 contains 14 residues. The J segment lost 6 bases and the V segment lost 8 bases, leaving 8 bases of the junction unmatched. This CDR3 is CASLGQAVAGELFF. CDR3 coding DNA: TGTGCCAGCTTGGGACAGGCAGTGGCCGGGGAGCTGTTTTTT.

CDR3 sequence reads: CASRGHQPGNTIYF. For the CDR3, the DNA is TGTGCCAGCAGGGGACACCAACCTGGAAACACCATATATTTT. The chain combines TRBV6-1 with TRBJ1-3; possibly TRBD1 for D (6 bases). V was trimmed by 6 bases and J by 2 bases, leaving 11 bases between them. The CDR3 loop spans 14 amino acids. CDR1 and CDR2 from the germline V gene are MNHNS and SASEGT.

The J gene is TRBJ2-3, the V gene TRBV9; possible D gene TRBD1, 6 bases. Trimming shortened V by 7 bases and J by 6 bases, and 15 bases separated the two germline ends. There are 13 residues in the CDR3. Germline CDR1 reads SGDLS; CDR2 reads YYNGEE. CDR3 coding DNA: TGTGCCAGCCAGGACAGCCAGGTGGATACGCAGTATTTT. Its translation: CASQDSQVDTQYF.

CDR3 sequence: CAWSDLGTGGRNEQFF. The DNA for the CDR3 is TGTGCCTGGAGTGACTTAGGGACAGGGGGGAGAAATGAGCAGTTCTTC. The chain is built from TRBV30 and TRBJ2-1; TRBD1 agrees at 11 bases. V gave up 1 base and J gave up 7 bases; unmatched junction bases: 9. Germline V gene sequence: CDR1 GTSNPN, CDR2 SVGIG (reference sequence). CDR3 length equals 16 residues.

This clone is a singleton in its sample. This chain connects TRBV5-1 to TRBJ2-3, with TRBD1 identical over 7 bases. After removal of 4 bases from V and 2 bases from J, the junction contained 4 bases not matched to a gene. The V gene's germline CDR1 is SGHRS and CDR2 YFSETQ. CDR3 length equals 14 residues. The CDR3 sequence is CASSVTGDTDTQYF. The CDR3 nucleotides are TGCGCCAGCAGCGTTACAGGGGACACAGATACGCAGTATTTT.

The chain employs TRBV27 and TRBJ1-5; TRBD1 matches at 11 bases. Trimming removed 6 bases from V and 6 bases from J; junction bases left unmatched: 10. CDR1 and CDR2 (germline): MNHEY, SMNVEV (reference sequence). The CDR3 is 16 amino acids. CDR3: CASSPRDRGFGQPQHF. The CDR3 bases are TGTGCCAGCAGCCCCCGGGACAGGGGGTTTGGTCAGCCCCAGCATTTT.

The CDR3 DNA is TGTGCCAGCAGGGATGCCCAGGGGCAGCCCCAGCATTTT. Protein sequence: CASRDAQGQPQHF. The chain is built from TRBV2 and TRBJ1-5; D perhaps matches TRBD1 (6 bases). The germline V and J ends were trimmed by 6 bases and 7 bases, with 13 bases remaining between them. This CDR3 contains 13 residues. Germline-derived CDR1 and CDR2 are SNHLY and FYNNEI.

V and J are TRBV5-8 and TRBJ2-1, with 10 nucleotides matching TRBD2. Germline V gene lookup returns CDR1 SGHTS and CDR2 YDEGEE. The CDR3 runs to 14 residues. The junction had 2 bases not matched to a gene; V was cut back by 1 base and J by 7 bases. The CDR3 spells CASSLTAGGNEQFF. The CDR3 DNA sequence: TGTGCCAGCAGCTTGACAGCGGGGGGGAATGAGCAGTTCTTC.

V gene TRBV2 combines with J gene TRBJ1-4; 7 bases match TRBD1. Germline CDR1 is SNHLY and CDR2 is FYNNEI. With 8 bases clipped from V and 1 base from J, the junction kept 7 bases outside the gene matches. The CDR3 covers 15 residues. The CDR3 protein is CASVQGGKTNEKLFF. For the CDR3, the DNA is TGTGCCAGCGTGCAGGGGGGAAAAACTAATGAAAAACTGTTTTTT.